A selection of T cell receptor beta chains follows, all from one sample in a study of CD8 T cells in ankylosing spondylitis. MiXCR, applied by TCRdb to the 5' RACE reads, yields one record per CDR3 protein. The sample holds 200,000 to 250,000 distinct CDR3 sequences; approximately 12% are singletons and the top ten take less than 7%. Sequencing was performed on blood, either unsorted or a sorted T cell fraction (not recorded which). The origin of the receptors is a male donor with ankylosing spondylitis or in good health (not recorded which). CDR3s include the opening cysteine and the closing phenylalanine or tryptophan. D genes are given only for firm matches. Rows may omit the clone size; those that give it use once, few, many or a size class.

J gene,clone size,V gene,D gene,CDR3 DNA,CDR3 protein
TRBJ2-7,few,TRBV12-3/TRBV12-4,-,TGTGCCAGCAGTCGCAGCGATTACGAGCAGTACTTC,CASSRSDYEQYF
TRBJ2-1,-,TRBV20-1,TRBD2,TGCAGTGCTAGAGATACGGGACTAGCGGGACCCAATGAGCAGTTCTTC,CSARDTGLAGPNEQFF
TRBJ1-2,-,TRBV20-1,-,TGCAGTGCTACTCCGGGCCTTTTCACTAACTATGGCTACACCTTC,CSATPGLFTNYGYTF
TRBJ2-3,-,TRBV23-1,-,TGCGCCAGCAGTCAATCGTTAGTGGTTCGCACAGATACGCAGTATTTT,CASSQSLVVRTDTQYF
TRBJ2-7,many,TRBV3-1,-,TGTGCCAGCAGCGCAACAACTAGGGTCGAGCAGTACTTC,CASSATTRVEQYF
TRBJ1-5,many,TRBV12-3/TRBV12-4,-,TGTGCCAGCACCGAAACAGCTCAGCCCCAGCATTTT,CASTETAQPQHF
TRBJ2-3,many,TRBV10-3,TRBD2,TGTGCCATCAGCCCGACTAGCGGGAGGGATACGCAGTATTTT,CAISPTSGRDTQYF
TRBJ2-2,many,TRBV24-1,-,TGTGCCACCAGTGACCTGGGATCTCCCGGGGAGCTGTTTTTT,CATSDLGSPGELFF
TRBJ2-3,-,TRBV21-1,-,TGTGCCAGCAGCAAAATTCCGTTACTCACAGATACGCAGTATTTT,CASSKIPLLTDTQYF
TRBJ2-7,many,TRBV25-1,-,TGTGCCAGCAGTGAATACTACGAGCAGTACTTC,CASSEYYEQYF
TRBJ2-1,many,TRBV12-3/TRBV12-4,-,TGTGCCAGCACTCCCGGGCTAACGATGGGGAATGAGCAGTTCTTC,CASTPGLTMGNEQFF
TRBJ1-2,many,TRBV20-1,-,TGCAGTGCTAGCCCCAATGTGGAGTATGGCTACACCTTC,CSASPNVEYGYTF
TRBJ2-1,once,TRBV2,TRBD2,TGTGCCAGCAGTGAAGCTAGCGGGGGACAAGGTGAGCAGTTCTTC,CASSEASGGQGEQFF
TRBJ1-2,few,TRBV7-2,-,TGTGCCAGCAGCTTTTCGCGGATTTCCAATGGCTACACCTTC,CASSFSRISNGYTF
TRBJ2-7,many,TRBV25-1,-,TGTGCCAGCGGAGGGACCCATTACGAGCAGTACTTC,CASGGTHYEQYF
TRBJ1-5,many,TRBV12-3/TRBV12-4,-,TGTGCCAGCAGTTTTCCCGGGGATGTACGGAATCAGCCCCAGCATTTT,CASSFPGDVRNQPQHF
TRBJ1-1,few,TRBV10-2,TRBD1,TGCGCCAGCAGTGAGCCCGGGACAGGGTACGAAGCTTTCTTT,CASSEPGTGYEAFF
TRBJ1-1,many,TRBV5-6,TRBD1,TGTGCCAGCTTCCCCCGTCTCGGGACAGGGTTCACTGAAGCTTTCTTT,CASFPRLGTGFTEAFF
TRBJ2-7,few,TRBV20-1,-,TGCAGTGCTAGAGGGGCAAACTCCTACGAGCAGTACTTC,CSARGANSYEQYF
TRBJ1-2,many,TRBV7-8,-,TGTGCCAGCAGCTTAGATCGGACCTATGGCTACACCTTC,CASSLDRTYGYTF
TRBJ2-7,many,TRBV3-1,-,TGTGCCAGCAGCCCCCGACCCGCCGTCCACGAGCAGTACTTC,CASSPRPAVHEQYF
TRBJ2-7,-,TRBV2,-,TGTGCCAGCAGGCGGCAGGGATCGGCCTACGAGCAGTACTTC,CASRRQGSAYEQYF
TRBJ2-2,-,TRBV7-8,-,TGTGCCAGCAGCCCCCGGACTACCACCGGGGAGCTGTTTTTT,CASSPRTTTGELFF
TRBJ2-7,many,TRBV7-2,-,TGTGCCAGCAGCTTACAAACAGCCTCCTACGAGCAGTACTTC,CASSLQTASYEQYF
TRBJ1-1,many,TRBV20-1,-,TGCAGTGCTAGAGTAGGGTGGTACAGGGACACTGAAGCTTTCTTT,CSARVGWYRDTEAFF
TRBJ2-1,many,TRBV11-2,-,TGTGCCAGCAGCTTAGACGACAGGCCGAGCTCCTACAATGAGCAGTTCTTC,CASSLDDRPSSYNEQFF
TRBJ1-1,many,TRBV29-1,-,TGCAGCGTTGGGGAGGGTCGGACTGAAGCTTTCTTT,CSVGEGRTEAFF
TRBJ1-1,-,TRBV5-1,TRBD1,TGCGCCAGCAGCCCTACGGACAGGGGGCCGAACACTGAAGCTTTCTTT,CASSPTDRGPNTEAFF
TRBJ2-1,-,TRBV7-9,TRBD2,TGTGCCAGCAGCTTAGTTCGGACTAGCGAGCACAATGAGCAGTTCTTC,CASSLVRTSEHNEQFF
TRBJ2-7,many,TRBV20-1,-,TGCAGTGCTAAGGGGACCTTCTACGAGCAGTACTTC,CSAKGTFYEQYF
TRBJ2-3,many,TRBV12-3/TRBV12-4,TRBD1,TGTGCCAGCAGTTCCCCCGGGACAGGGATAGCAGATACGCAGTATTTT,CASSSPGTGIADTQYF
TRBJ2-1,many,TRBV5-1,-,TGCGCCAGCAGCTCCACAGCCGGGACCCACATGTTCTTC,CASSSTAGTHMFF
TRBJ1-2,many,TRBV5-1,-,TGCGCCAGCAGCTTGGCCGGGGAAGGGAGCTACACCTTC,CASSLAGEGSYTF